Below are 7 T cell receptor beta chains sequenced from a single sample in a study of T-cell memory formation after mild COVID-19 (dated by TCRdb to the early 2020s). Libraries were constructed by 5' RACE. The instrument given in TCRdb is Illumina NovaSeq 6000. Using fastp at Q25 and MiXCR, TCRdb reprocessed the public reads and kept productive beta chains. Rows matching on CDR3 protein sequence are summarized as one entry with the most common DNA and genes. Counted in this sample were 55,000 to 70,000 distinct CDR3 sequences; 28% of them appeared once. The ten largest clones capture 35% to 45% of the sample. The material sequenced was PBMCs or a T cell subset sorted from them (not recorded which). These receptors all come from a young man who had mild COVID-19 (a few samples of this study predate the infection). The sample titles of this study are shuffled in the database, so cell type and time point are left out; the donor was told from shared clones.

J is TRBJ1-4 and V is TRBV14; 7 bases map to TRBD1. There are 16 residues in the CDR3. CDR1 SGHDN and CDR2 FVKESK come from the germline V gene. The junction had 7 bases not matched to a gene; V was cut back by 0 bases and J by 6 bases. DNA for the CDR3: TGTGCCAGCAGCCAAGATCGGGGACAGACTTATGAAAAACTGTTTTTT. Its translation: CASSQDRGQTYEKLFF.

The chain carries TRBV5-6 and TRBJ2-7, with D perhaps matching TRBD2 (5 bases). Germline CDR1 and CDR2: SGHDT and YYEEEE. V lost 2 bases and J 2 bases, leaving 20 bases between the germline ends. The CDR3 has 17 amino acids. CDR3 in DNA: TGTGCCAGCAGCTTAATCCATAGCGAAATTCAGGCCTACGAGCAGTACGTC. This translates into CASSLIHSEIQAYEQYV.

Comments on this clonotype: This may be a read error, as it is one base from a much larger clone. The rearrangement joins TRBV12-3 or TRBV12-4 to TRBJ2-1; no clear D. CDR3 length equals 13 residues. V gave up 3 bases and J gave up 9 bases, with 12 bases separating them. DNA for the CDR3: TGTGCCAGCAGTTTGGCCTCAACGGGTGAGCAGTTCTTC. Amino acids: CASSLASTGEQFF.

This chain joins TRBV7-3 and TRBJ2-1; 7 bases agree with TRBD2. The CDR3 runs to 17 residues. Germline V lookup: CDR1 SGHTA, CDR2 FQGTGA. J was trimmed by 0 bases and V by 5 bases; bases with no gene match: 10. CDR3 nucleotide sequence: TGTGCCAGCAGCCCAAACCCGGGGGGATTCTCCTACAATGAGCAGTTCTTC. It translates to CASSPNPGGFSYNEQFF.

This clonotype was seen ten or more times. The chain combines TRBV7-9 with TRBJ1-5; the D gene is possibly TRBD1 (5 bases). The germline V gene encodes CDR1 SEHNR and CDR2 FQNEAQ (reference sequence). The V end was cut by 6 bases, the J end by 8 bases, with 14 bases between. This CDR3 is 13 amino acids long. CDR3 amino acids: CASSDSALEPQHF. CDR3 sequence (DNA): TGTGCCAGCAGTGACAGCGCCCTGGAGCCCCAGCATTTT.

CDR3 in amino acids: CASSEDGLVHEQYV. The CDR3 DNA reads as TGTGCCAGCAGTGAGGACGGCCTTGTTCACGAGCAGTACGTC. This rearrangement joins TRBV28 to TRBJ2-7; no firm D call. Trimming shortened V by 5 bases and J by 5 bases, and 16 bases separated the two germline ends. The CDR3 extends over 14 amino acids. Germline loops: CDR1 MDHEN, CDR2 SYDVKM.

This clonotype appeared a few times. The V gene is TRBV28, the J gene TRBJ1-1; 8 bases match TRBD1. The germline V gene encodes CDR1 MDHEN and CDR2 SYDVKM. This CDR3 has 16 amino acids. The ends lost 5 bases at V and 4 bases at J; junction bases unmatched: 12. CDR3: CASSPTGVVDGTEAFF. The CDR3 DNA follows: TGTGCCAGCAGTCCGACAGGGGTAGTGGATGGCACTGAAGCTTTCTTT.